These 18 T cell receptor beta chains originate from one sample sequenced in a study of identical twins listed by TCRdb under 2016. Receptor amplification or capture employed 5' RACE. Sequencing used an Illumina HiSeq 2000. TCRdb ran its own pipeline on the public reads, namely fastp trimming at Q25 and MiXCR clone calling, and kept in-frame beta chains. Every distinct CDR3 protein forms one entry, paired with its most common genes and DNA. Within this sample are 450,000 or so distinct CDR3 sequences, with approximately 15% of them counted one time only. The biggest ten clones account for about 0.94% of the sample. These data were also filed under a second study, of yellow fever vaccine responses in identical twins.

The sequenced sample was CD4+ T cells sorted from blood. Source of these receptors: a woman aged 18 to 35 in good health.

The V gene is TRBV20-1, the J gene TRBJ2-5; no clear D gene. Germline V CDR1 and CDR2: DFQATT, SNEGSKA (reference sequence). Trimming took off 2 bases at V and 5 bases at J, with 15 bases between the two ends. This CDR3 contains 14 residues. The CDR3 coding sequence is TGCAGTGCTAGAACCTTAGTGAACTGGGAGACCCAGTACTTC. Translated, it gives CSARTLVNWETQYF.

In its sample, this clonotype was seen a few times. The chain has TRBV12-3 or TRBV12-4 and TRBJ2-7; D is ambiguous. The ends were cut back, 5 bases at V and 3 bases at J, with 11 bases in the middle. This CDR3 is 13 amino acids long. The CDR3 DNA reads as TGTGCCAGCAGTAATGACGGTGTCTACGAGCAGTACTTC. Translation gives CASSNDGVYEQYF.

J is TRBJ2-7 and V is TRBV2; 8 bases align to TRBD1. The V gene's germline CDR1 is SNHLY and CDR2 FYNNEI. The CDR3 loop spans 15 amino acids. J lost 4 bases, V lost 6 bases, and 11 bases had no gene match. As DNA, the CDR3 is TGTGCCAGCAGCGATGGACAGGGCCTCTATTACGAGCAGTACTTC. It translates to CASSDGQGLYYEQYF.

The chain couples TRBV6-5 to TRBJ2-1, with 11 bases lining up with TRBD2. V lost 0 bases and J lost 8; bases outside the gene matches: 3. This CDR3 region has 15 residues. Germline CDR1 and CDR2: MNHEY and SVGAGI. The chain's CDR3 is CASSYSASGGYEQFF. The CDR3 nucleotides read TGTGCCAGCAGTTACTCCGCTAGCGGGGGGTATGAGCAGTTCTTC.

This rearrangement joins TRBV15 to TRBJ2-1, with D unresolved. CDR1 LNHNV and CDR2 YYDKDF come from the germline V gene (reference sequence). The ends were cut back, 3 bases at V and 6 bases at J, with 6 bases in the middle. The CDR3 length is 12 residues. The CDR3 DNA follows: TGTGCCACCAGCAGGTTTAGCAATGAGCAGTTCTTC. This gives the protein CATSRFSNEQFF.

This chain uses TRBV6-5 with TRBJ1-5; D perhaps matches TRBD1 (5 bases). The length of the CDR3 is 15 residues. V lost 1 base, J lost 0 bases, and 7 bases lay in between. CDR1 and CDR2 (germline): MNHEY, SVGAGI. CDR3 coding DNA: TGTGCCAGCAGTTACTGGGGCGGTAGCAATCAGCCCCAGCATTTT. It yields the protein CASSYWGGSNQPQHF.

This chain uses TRBV7-2 with TRBJ2-3; possible D gene TRBD2, 7 bases. V was cut by 5 bases and J by 6 bases, with 18 bases left in between. Germline lookup yields CDR1 SGHTA and CDR2 FQGNSA. The CDR3 totals 15 residues. CDR3 protein: CASSTRVGGADTQYF. For the CDR3, the DNA is TGTGCCAGCAGCACCCGCGTAGGGGGGGCGGATACGCAGTATTTT. Full variable domain (remainder filled in from reference TRBV7-2 and TRBJ2-3): GAGVSQSPSNKVTEKGKDVELRCDPISGHTALYWYRQSLGQGLEFLIYFQGNSAPDKSGLPSDRFSAERTGGSVSTLTIQRTQQEDSAVYLCASSTRVGGADTQYFGPGTRLTVL.

This clonotype was seen a handful of times. V gene TRBV27 combines with J gene TRBJ2-7; 9 nucleotides align to TRBD1. The CDR3 loop spans 13 amino acids. The J segment lost 2 bases and the V segment lost 10 bases, leaving 6 bases of the junction unmatched. Per the germline V gene, CDR1 is MNHEY and CDR2 is SMNVEV (reference sequence). The CDR3 reads CATLGQGTYEQYF. The DNA for the CDR3 is TGTGCCACCCTGGGACAGGGAACCTACGAGCAGTACTTC.

For this clonotype: One base away lies a much larger clone, so this may be a sequencing read error. This chain uses TRBV4-3 with TRBJ2-7; TRBD2 matches 8 bases. This CDR3 contains 17 residues. The V gene's germline CDR1 is LGHNA and CDR2 YSLEER. The CDR3 loop is CPSSQDRLGTSGYEQYF. The CDR3 coding sequence is TGCCCCAGCAGCCAAGATAGGTTGGGGACTAGTGGTTACGAGCAGTACTTC.

This clonotype turned up a few times. The chain has TRBV25-1 and TRBJ2-1; D call uncertain. The V gene lost 3 bases and the J gene lost 7 bases, with 13 bases spanning the gap. Germline CDR1 is MGHDK and CDR2 is SYGVNS. The CDR3 is 14 amino acids. CDR3 coding DNA: TGTGCCAGCAGTGAGCTCTACCCTTGGAATGAGCAGTTCTTC. Encoded protein: CASSELYPWNEQFF.

V usage is TRBV6-5 and J usage is TRBJ2-3; D perhaps matches TRBD1 (6 bases). The CDR3 sequence is 15 residues long. The germline V gene encodes CDR1 MNHEY and CDR2 SVGAGI. The germline V and J ends were trimmed by 0 bases and 2 bases, with 9 bases remaining between them. CDR3 DNA sequence: TGTGCCAGCAGTTACTCCCGGACAGACACAGATACGCAGTATTTT. Residues: CASSYSRTDTDTQYF.

The chain employs TRBV7-9 and TRBJ2-7; a weak D match, TRBD2 (6 bases). V was cut by 6 bases and J by 2 bases, with 8 bases left in between. Germline V gene sequence: CDR1 SEHNR, CDR2 FQNEAQ (reference sequence). The CDR3 sequence is 12 residues long. CDR3 DNA: TGTGCCAGCAGGGACTATGCCTACGAGCAGTACTTC. Translated: CASRDYAYEQYF. Based on the CDR3 plus reference TRBV7-9 and TRBJ2-7, the full variable domain is DTGVSQNPRHKITKRGQNVTFRCDPISEHNRLYWYRQTLGQGPEFLTYFQNEAQLEKSRLLSDRFSAERPKGSFSTLEIQRTEQGDSAMYLCASRDYAYEQYFGPGTRLTVT.

This clonotype was observed many times. The rearrangement links TRBV5-6 to TRBJ2-3; D is uncertain. The germline gives CDR1 SGHDT, CDR2 YYEEEE. Trimming left V 4 bases short and J 2 bases short, with 8 bases between. There are 13 residues in the CDR3. CDR3 nucleotide sequence: TGTGCCAGCAGCCCTCCAGCCACAGATACGCAGTATTTT. Residues: CASSPPATDTQYF. Full variable domain (missing parts from reference TRBV5-6 and TRBJ2-3): DAGVTQSPTHLIKTRGQQVTLRCSPKSGHDTVSWYQQALGQGPQFIFQYYEEEERQRGNFPDRFSGHQFPNYSSELNVNALLLGDSALYLCASSPPATDTQYFGPGTRLTVL.

V usage is TRBV6-2 or TRBV6-3 and J usage is TRBJ2-7; TRBD2 matches 11 bases. Germline values: CDR1 MNHEY, CDR2 SVGEGT. Germline trimming cut 0 bases from V and 3 bases from J; bases unmatched to any gene: 4. The CDR3 is made up of 16 amino acids. CDR3 region: CASSYSIGLAGYEQYF. In DNA form, the CDR3 reads TGTGCCAGCAGTTACTCGATTGGACTAGCGGGCTACGAGCAGTACTTC.

This clonotype showed up just a few times. The J gene is TRBJ2-5, the V gene TRBV28; 7 bases match TRBD1. The V and J ends lost 8 bases and 1 base, in that order; junction bases with no gene match: 13. Germline-derived CDR1 and CDR2 are MDHEN and SYDVKM. CDR3 length equals 16 residues. The CDR3 DNA reads as TGTGCCAGCTTCTCTGATCTTACAGGGGCCCAAGAGACCCAGTACTTC. Protein product: CASFSDLTGAQETQYF.

This chain uses TRBV3-1 with TRBJ2-2; 8 bases are a match to TRBD2. With V trimmed by 6 bases and J by 1 base, 4 bases remained unmatched. CDR3 size: 15 residues. The germline V gene has CDR1 LGHDT and CDR2 YNNKEL (reference sequence). The CDR3 nucleotides are TGTGCCAGCAGGTTCAGCGGGAGGAACACCGGGGAGCTGTTTTTT. Protein product: CASRFSGRNTGELFF.

V gene TRBV3-1 combines with J gene TRBJ2-1; D is uncertain. Per the germline V gene, CDR1 is LGHDT and CDR2 is YNNKEL (reference sequence). This CDR3 region has 16 residues. V was pared by 1 base and J by 0 bases, with 10 bases between. The chain's CDR3 is CASSQGVMSSYNEQFF. Here the CDR3 DNA reads TGTGCCAGCAGCCAAGGCGTCATGAGCTCCTACAATGAGCAGTTCTTC.

This clonotype was detected a few times. V gene TRBV12-3 or TRBV12-4 combines with J gene TRBJ2-1; 8 bases are a match to TRBD2. CDR3 length equals 19 residues. J gave up 4 bases and V 6 bases, and 20 bases lay outside the gene matches. The CDR3 here is CASRPLFDPGAGGYNEQFF. The CDR3 DNA sequence: TGTGCCAGCAGGCCTCTATTTGACCCCGGCGCGGGGGGTTACAATGAGCAGTTCTTC.